There are many counts of the clone carrying this T cell receptor beta chain. Thyroid surgery took place with no prior treatment in any patient. Authors' processing steps: A distant-metastasis classifier for papillary thyroid cancer was built using CDR3 differences across clinicopathological groups. TCRdb reassembled clones from the PCR reads with MiXCR. The V and J calls follow TCRdb's processing rather than the paper's. The sample carries more than 40,000 clones, 4% recorded once. Germline V gene lookup returns CDR1 SGHTA and CDR2 FQGTGA. The CDR3 consists of 12 residues. V lost 0 bases and J 4 bases, leaving 2 bases between the germline ends. This sample stems from a study of metastatic and nonmetastatic thyroid tumors. Turning to the study itself: Repertoires from blood and tumor or nodule tissue of malignant and benign thyroid patients were compared.

The sequencing sample was made of blood. This chain uses TRBV7-3 with TRBJ2-3; D is unresolved. The sequence was obtained from a female donor with papillary thyroid cancer or a benign thyroid nodule (not recorded which). Some clones in this sample may be carry-over from other donors' samples. This chain's CDR3 is CASSLTPDTQYF. CDR3 in DNA: TGTGCCAGCAGCTTAACGCCAGATACGCAGTATTTT.